These T cell receptor beta chains were read from a single sample in a study of OX40 agonist ivuxolimab in advanced cancers. Using immunoSEQ multiplex PCR, the repertoire was profiled, and TCRdb retains in-frame clones only, with some absent. Of roughly 60,000 clones detected, approximately 85% appear once; the ten largest clones hold approximately 2.9%. Sequenced material: CD4+ or CD8+ T cells sorted from blood, taken in a trial of the OX40 agonist ivuxolimab. The source is an adult with an advanced solid tumor such as melanoma, head and neck, liver or kidney cancer. Each CDR3 is given with its conserved first and last residue. The D gene is left open where the match is weak. Where a row states a size, it is once, few, many or the class of an expanded clone; other rows omit it.

CDR3 protein	CDR3 DNA	V gene	CDR3 length	clone size	J gene	D gene
CASSLIQGGKLFF	TGTGCCAGCAGCTTAATCCAGGGCGGAAAACTGTTTTTT	TRBV7-3	13	NA	TRBJ1-4	NA
CASSSLTSGSTDTQYF	TGTGCCAGCAGCTCGCTGACTAGCGGGAGCACAGATACGCAGTATTTT	TRBV7-8	16	NA	TRBJ2-3	TRBD2
CASTRGTSQETQYF	TGCGCCAGCACCCGGGGGACGAGCCAAGAGACCCAGTACTTC	TRBV5-1	14	NA	TRBJ2-5	NA
CASSLYMGGLAGGNEQFF	TGTGCCAGCAGTTTATATATGGGGGGACTAGCGGGGGGAAATGAGCAGTTCTTC	TRBV27	18	few	TRBJ2-1	TRBD2
CASSPWDTSNQPQHF	TGTGCCAGCAGCCCCTGGGACACGAGCAATCAGCCCCAGCATTTT	TRBV4-2	15	NA	TRBJ1-5	NA
CASIQVSNSPLHF	TGTGCCAGTATACAGGTTAGCAATTCACCCCTCCACTTT	TRBV18	13	NA	TRBJ1-6	NA
CASTRNTNYGYTF	TGTGCCAGCACCCGTAACACTAACTATGGCTACACCTTC	TRBV6-5	13	NA	TRBJ1-2	NA
CASRVVLAGTDTQYF	TGCGCCAGCAGAGTAGTACTAGCGGGCACAGATACGCAGTATTTT	TRBV5-1	15	NA	TRBJ2-3	TRBD2
CASSLAMGDTQYF	TGTGCCAGCAGCTTAGCGATGGGGGATACGCAGTATTTT	TRBV7-9	13	NA	TRBJ2-3	NA
CASRGTSGYNEQFF	TGTGCCAGCAGGGGGACTAGCGGGTACAATGAGCAGTTCTTC	TRBV2	14	NA	TRBJ2-1	TRBD2
CATSRGETQYF	TGTGCCACCAGCAGAGGAGAGACCCAGTACTTC	TRBV15	11	NA	TRBJ2-5	NA
CASSPWSQGRQETQYF	TGTGCCAGCAGCCCATGGTCCCAGGGACGGCAAGAGACCCAGTACTTC	TRBV5-5	16	NA	TRBJ2-5	NA
CASSRNAGDTIYF	TGTGCCAGCAGCCGGAACGCGGGGGATACCATATATTTT	TRBV7-9	13	NA	TRBJ1-3	NA
CASSEYRGGTEAFF	TGCGCCAGCAGTGAGTATAGGGGAGGAACTGAAGCTTTCTTT	TRBV10-1	14	once	TRBJ1-1	NA
CASSSSKPYNEQFF	TGTGCCAGCAGCTCCTCGAAGCCCTACAATGAGCAGTTCTTC	TRBV7-9	14	few	TRBJ2-1	NA
CASSPQGGGRTEAFF	TGTGCCAGCAGCCCACAAGGGGGGGGAAGGACTGAAGCTTTCTTT	TRBV7-2	15	NA	TRBJ1-1	NA
CASSPRTGGWSEQFF	TGTGCCAGCAGCCCTAGGACAGGGGGCTGGAGTGAGCAGTTCTTC	TRBV7-8	15	NA	TRBJ2-1	TRBD1
CASSEVLGQGATDTQYF	TGCGCCAGCAGTGAGGTATTGGGACAGGGTGCGACAGATACGCAGTATTTT	TRBV10-1	17	NA	TRBJ2-3	TRBD1
CASSLRGETQYF	TGTGCCAGCAGCTTACGTGGGGAGACCCAGTACTTC	TRBV11-2	12	NA	TRBJ2-5	NA
CASRGQGYGYTF	TGTGCCAGCAGGGGACAGGGCTATGGCTACACCTTC	TRBV2	12	NA	TRBJ1-2	TRBD1
CARSLRAGEDIQYF	TGTGCCAGAAGCTTGAGGGCAGGGGAGGACATTCAGTACTTC	TRBV5-3	14	few	TRBJ2-4	NA
CASSIDGQSEQFF	TGTGCCAGTAGTATAGATGGGCAGAGTGAGCAGTTCTTC	TRBV19	13	NA	TRBJ2-1	NA
CASSWAGQGTGEQYF	TGCGCCAGCAGCTGGGCTGGACAGGGAACTGGCGAGCAGTACTTC	TRBV5-1	15	NA	TRBJ2-7	TRBD1
CASRRDGPWDGELFF	TGTGCCAGCAGACGGGACGGACCCTGGGACGGGGAGCTGTTTTTT	TRBV7-3	15	NA	TRBJ2-2	NA
CASRSTLGGGTNEKLFF	TGTGCCAGCAGGTCCACCCTGGGGGGGGGCACTAATGAAAAACTGTTTTTT	TRBV28	17	NA	TRBJ1-4	NA
CASSLTGTASTDTQYF	TGCGCCAGCAGCTTGACCGGGACAGCTAGCACAGATACGCAGTATTTT	TRBV5-1	16	NA	TRBJ2-3	TRBD1
CASRVGGQNYGYTF	TGTGCCAGCCGGGTGGGGGGACAGAACTATGGCTACACCTTC	TRBV2	14	NA	TRBJ1-2	TRBD1
CASSHGQGAGGNTIYF	TGTGCCAGCAGCCACGGACAGGGGGCAGGTGGAAACACCATATATTTT	TRBV14	16	NA	TRBJ1-3	TRBD1
CASSGRGSVLTDTQYF	TGTGCCAGCAGCGGGCGGGGGAGCGTCCTCACAGATACGCAGTATTTT	TRBV9	16	NA	TRBJ2-3	TRBD2
CASRSTWEYTGELFF	TGTGCCAGCAGGTCCACATGGGAGTACACCGGGGAGCTGTTTTTT	TRBV5-4	15	NA	TRBJ2-2	NA
CASSMWTGRTGNTIYF	TGTGCCAGCAGCATGTGGACAGGGAGGACTGGAAACACCATATATTTT	TRBV5-4	16	NA	TRBJ1-3	TRBD1
CASSLPPSYEQYF	TGTGCCAGCAGTTTACCCCCATCCTACGAGCAGTACTTC	TRBV28	13	NA	TRBJ2-7	NA
CASSPTGDTQYF	TGTGCCAGCAGCCCGACGGGAGATACGCAGTATTTT	TRBV7-6	12	NA	TRBJ2-3	NA
CASSQEMGEQFF	TGCGCCAGCAGCCAAGAAATGGGTGAGCAGTTCTTC	TRBV4-1	12	once	TRBJ2-1	NA
CSVDSETGAVRNTEAFF	TGCAGCGTTGATAGTGAGACAGGGGCGGTTAGGAACACTGAAGCTTTCTTT	TRBV29-1	17	NA	TRBJ1-1	TRBD1
CASSSRSQGSGEQYF	TGTGCCAGCAGTTCTCGTTCCCAGGGTTCCGGGGAGCAGTACTTC	TRBV28	15	once	TRBJ2-7	NA
CASSLDSTNTEAFF	TGTGCCAGCAGCTTGGACAGCACGAACACTGAAGCTTTCTTT	TRBV5-4	14	NA	TRBJ1-1	NA
CASSQDPGSLNQPQHF	TGCGCCAGCAGCCAAGATCCCGGGAGCCTCAATCAGCCCCAGCATTTT	TRBV4-1	16	NA	TRBJ1-5	NA
CASSSGQGDAEAFF	TGTGCCAGCAGTTCAGGACAGGGGGATGCTGAAGCTTTCTTT	TRBV28	14	NA	TRBJ1-1	TRBD1
CASRQRWFCGYTF	TGTGCAAGTCGCCAGAGGTGGTTTTGCGGCTACACCTTC	TRBV12-2	13	NA	TRBJ1-2	NA
CASSFKQGEGNEQFF	TGCGCCAGCAGCTTCAAACAGGGGGAAGGGAATGAGCAGTTCTTC	TRBV5-1	15	NA	TRBJ2-1	TRBD1
CASSQEPANYEQYF	TGCGCCAGCAGCCAAGAGCCGGCCAACTACGAGCAGTACTTC	TRBV5-1	14	NA	TRBJ2-7	NA
CASSGQGTEAFF	TGCGCCAGCAGCGGGCAGGGGACTGAAGCTTTCTTT	TRBV5-1	12	NA	TRBJ1-1	NA
CASSQGRGLGYGYTF	TGTGCCAGCAGCCAAGGCCGGGGGCTAGGCTATGGCTACACCTTC	TRBV4-2	15	NA	TRBJ1-2	NA
CASSRTGGNSGNTIYF	TGTGCCAGCAGCCGAACAGGGGGTAACTCTGGAAACACCATATATTTT	TRBV7-8	16	NA	TRBJ1-3	TRBD1
CASSIGGGTEAFF	TGTGCCAGTAGTATAGGAGGGGGAACTGAAGCTTTCTTT	TRBV19	13	NA	TRBJ1-1	NA
CASSSGQGYEKLFF	TGTGCCAGCAGTTCGGGACAGGGGTATGAAAAACTGTTTTTT	TRBV5-4	14	NA	TRBJ1-4	TRBD1
CASSEPVNRAIYF	TGTGCCAGCAGTGAGCCGGTTAACAGGGCCATATATTTT	TRBV6-1	13	once	TRBJ1-3	NA
CASRVLGTDTQYF	TGTGCCAGCAGGGTGCTGGGCACAGATACGCAGTATTTT	TRBV6-5	13	NA	TRBJ2-3	NA
CSVEAVLPDTQYF	TGCAGCGTTGAAGCAGTCCTACCAGATACGCAGTATTTT	TRBV29-1	13	NA	TRBJ2-3	NA